Following are 28 T cell receptor beta chains from one sample sequenced in a study of T cell responses to AZD1222 COVID-19 vaccine. Using immunoSEQ multiplex PCR, the repertoire was profiled, and TCRdb retains in-frame clones only, with some absent. The table shows 130,000 to 150,000 clones, with around 89% occurring only once. Sequencing was performed on peripheral blood, taken on day 0 of MenACWY control vaccination. All receptors come from an adult in good health.

The rearrangement uses TRBV11-1 and TRBJ2-3; D is uncertain. The CDR3 loop spans 10 amino acids. V was pared by 5 bases and J by 5 bases, with 2 bases between. Germline V lookup: CDR1 SGHAT, CDR2 FQDESV (reference sequence). In DNA, the CDR3 is TGTGCCAGCAGCGGAGATACGCAGTATTTT. Protein sequence: CASSGDTQYF.

The CDR3 spells CASSRGSYTEAFF. For the CDR3, the DNA is TGTGCCAGCAGCCGGGGGTCTTACACTGAAGCTTTCTTT. V gene TRBV7-6 combines with J gene TRBJ1-1; TRBD1 is a possible D gene (5 bases). Germline assignment: CDR1 SGHVS and CDR2 FNYEAQ. Trimming removed 5 bases from V and 3 bases from J, with 10 bases in between. This CDR3 contains 13 residues.

In this sample, this clone turned up once. The chain uses TRBV7-9 and TRBJ1-1; D gene unclear. Germline V gene data show CDR1 as SEHNR and CDR2 as FQNEAQ (reference sequence). V was shortened by 3 bases and J by 4 bases, with 9 bases between the two germline ends. This CDR3 contains 13 residues. CDR3 DNA: TGTGCCAGCAGCTTGGAGGAGGGCACTGAAGCTTTCTTT. Its translation: CASSLEEGTEAFF. Complete variable domain (other parts from reference TRBV7-9 and TRBJ1-1): DTGVSQNPRHKITKRGQNVTFRCDPISEHNRLYWYRQTLGQGPEFLTYFQNEAQLEKSRLLSDRFSAERPKGSFSTLEIQRTEQGDSAMYLCASSLEEGTEAFFGQGTRLTVV.

The chain couples TRBV6-2 or TRBV6-3 to TRBJ2-1, with D possibly TRBD2 on 5 matching bases. Germline CDR1 MNHEY, CDR2 SVGEGT. The CDR3 runs to 16 residues. Trimming removed 5 bases at V and 3 bases at J, with 17 bases between. DNA for the CDR3: TGTGCCAGCAGTGACGTACGGGCGGGTAACTACAATGAGCAGTTCTTC. Its protein is CASSDVRAGNYNEQFF.

The V and J genes are TRBV6-6 and TRBJ1-5; D perhaps matches TRBD1 (6 bases). The CDR3 is 13 residues long. Germline assignment: CDR1 MNHNY and CDR2 SVGAGI (reference sequence). With 8 bases removed from V and 4 bases from J, the gap between germline ends came to 12 bases. The CDR3 nucleotides are TGTGCCAGCGGCGACAGGAGGAATCAGCCCCAGCATTTT. It codes for CASGDRRNQPQHF.

The genes are TRBV5-1 and TRBJ1-1, with a weak D call TRBD1 (6 bases). This CDR3 has 13 amino acids. V lost 7 bases and J 1 base, leaving 11 bases between the germline ends. The germline V gene has CDR1 SGHRS and CDR2 YFSETQ. The CDR3 region has the DNA TGCGCCAGCGGGACACAAGCGAACACTGAAGCTTTCTTT. Translation: CASGTQANTEAFF.

In DNA form, the CDR3 reads TGCGCCAGCAGCGAGCGGGACGGAAATAATTCACCCCTCCACTTT. Amino acid sequence: CASSERDGNNSPLHF. The chain employs TRBV5-1 and TRBJ1-6, with D perhaps TRBD1 (5 bases). V lost 4 bases and J 5 bases, leaving 13 bases between the germline ends. The CDR3 spans 15 residues. CDR1 and CDR2 from the germline V gene are SGHRS and YFSETQ.

V is TRBV3-1 (or the pseudogene TRBV3-2) and J is TRBJ1-4; 8 nucleotides line up with TRBD1. This CDR3 region has 14 residues. J gave up 6 bases and V 1 base, and 1 base lay outside the gene matches. Germline values: CDR1 LGHDT, CDR2 YNNKEL (reference sequence). In DNA form, the CDR3 reads TGTGCCAGCAGCCAAGCGGACAGGGATGAAAAACTGTTTTTT. It encodes CASSQADRDEKLFF.

The chain recombines TRBV6-4 with TRBJ1-5; 7 bases align to TRBD1. This CDR3 contains 13 residues. From germline, CDR1 is MRHNA and CDR2 SNTAGT. V was pared by 4 bases and J by 7 bases, with 4 bases of the junction left unmatched. CDR3 amino acids: CASSATGSQPQHF. The CDR3 DNA reads as TGTGCCAGCAGTGCGACAGGGAGCCAGCCCCAGCATTTT.

The chain employs TRBV2 and TRBJ1-1; tentatively, D is TRBD1 (5 bases). Germline CDR1 is SNHLY and CDR2 is FYNNEI. This CDR3 comprises 14 residues. Trimming shortened V by 6 bases and J by 4 bases, and 15 bases separated the two germline ends. For the CDR3, the DNA is TGTGCCAGCAGCGCCACAGGAGACGGCACTGAAGCTTTCTTT. As protein: CASSATGDGTEAFF.

Only one count was recorded for this clone. The V call is TRBV3-1 (or the pseudogene TRBV3-2), the J call TRBJ2-7; 7 bases agree with TRBD2. V was clipped by 0 bases and J by 0 bases; unmatched bases: 11. This CDR3 comprises 18 residues. CDR1 and CDR2 (germline): LGHDT, YNNKEL (reference sequence). The CDR3 sequence: CASSQDPASGPSSYEQYF. In nucleotides, the CDR3 is TGTGCCAGCAGCCAAGATCCGGCTAGCGGCCCTAGCTCCTACGAGCAGTACTTC.

The chain is built from TRBV5-1 and TRBJ2-5, with 12 positions matching TRBD2. Germline lookup yields CDR1 SGHRS and CDR2 YFSETQ. This CDR3 region has 16 residues. The V and J ends lost 4 bases and 0 bases, in that order; junction bases with no gene match: 4. CDR3 sequence (DNA): TGCGCCAGCAGCACTGGACTAGCGGGGTACCAAGAGACCCAGTACTTC. This codes for CASSTGLAGYQETQYF. The full variable domain, rest sourced from reference TRBV5-1 and TRBJ2-5, is KAGVTQTPRYLIKTRGQQVTLSCSPISGHRSVSWYQQTPGQGLQFLFEYFSETQRNKGNFPGRFSGRQFSNSRSEMNVSTLELGDSALYLCASSTGLAGYQETQYFGPGTRLLVL.

The chain carries TRBV6-5 and TRBJ2-7; TRBD2 might be the D (5 bases). Trimming cost V 6 bases and J 4 bases, with 16 bases left between them. The CDR3 consists of 14 residues. Germline V CDR1 and CDR2: MNHEY, SVGAGI. CDR3 region: CASSPFEGAYEQYF. The CDR3, as DNA: TGTGCCAGCAGCCCCTTTGAGGGAGCTTACGAGCAGTACTTC.

The chain has TRBV30 and TRBJ1-4, with D hard to call. Trimming cost V 1 base and J 6 bases, with 9 bases left between them. Per the germline V gene, CDR1 is GTSNPN and CDR2 is SVGIG (reference sequence). This CDR3 is 13 amino acids long. As DNA, the CDR3 is TGTGCCTGGAGTGGGAAGGGTTATGAAAAACTGTTTTTT. It yields the protein CAWSGKGYEKLFF.

The chain uses TRBV27 and TRBJ2-7; 11 bases are a match to TRBD2. The CDR3 is made up of 15 amino acids. Germline trimming cut 4 bases from V and 3 bases from J; bases unmatched to any gene: 5. CDR1 is MNHEY, CDR2 SMNVEV, per germline (reference sequence). The CDR3 sequence is CASSSGTSGLYEQYF. Written as DNA, the CDR3 is TGTGCCAGCAGTTCGGGGACTAGCGGTCTCTACGAGCAGTACTTC.

The chain carries TRBV12-3 or TRBV12-4 and TRBJ2-7, with D unresolved. V dropped 6 bases and J dropped 5 bases, with 14 bases sitting between them. CDR3 length: 13 residues. CDR3 in DNA: TGTGCCAGCAGCCACAATGAGAGGAACGAGCAGTACTTC. Translating gives CASSHNERNEQYF.

This clone was seen only once. The chain joins TRBV27 to TRBJ2-1; 8 bases line up with TRBD2. Losses at the gene ends were 10 bases for V and 8 bases for J; bases not matched to a gene: 7. The germline V gene has CDR1 MNHEY and CDR2 SMNVEV (reference sequence). The CDR3 is made up of 12 amino acids. CDR3 sequence reads: CATQRELDEQFF. In DNA form, the CDR3 reads TGTGCCACCCAGCGGGAGCTCGATGAGCAGTTCTTC.

CDR3: CASSRDNEQFF. In DNA form, the CDR3 reads TGTGCCAGCAGCCGTGACAATGAGCAGTTCTTC. This chain uses TRBV7-3 with TRBJ2-1; D unclear. Germline lookup yields CDR1 SGHTA and CDR2 FQGTGA. V shed 5 bases and J shed 5 bases, with 4 bases lying between them. The CDR3 sequence is 11 residues long.

The chain combines TRBV28 with TRBJ1-3, with 7 nucleotides matching TRBD1. Looked up from germline, CDR1 is MDHEN and CDR2 is SYDVKM. The V and J ends lost 5 bases and 0 bases, in that order; junction bases with no gene match: 1. The CDR3 spans 14 residues. The CDR3 nucleotides read TGTGCCAGCAGTCGACAGGGCTCTGGAAACACCATATATTTT. This encodes CASSRQGSGNTIYF.

The chain has TRBV12-3 or TRBV12-4 and TRBJ1-4; 7 bases are a match to TRBD1. J was trimmed by 11 bases and V by 6 bases; bases with no gene match: 9. The CDR3 has 13 residues. CDR3 residues: CASRLGQAAKLFF. CDR3 coding DNA: TGTGCCAGCAGACTCGGACAGGCGGCTAAACTGTTTTTT.

The rearrangement links TRBV7-2 to TRBJ2-3, with D tentatively TRBD1 or TRBD2 (6 bases each). V dropped 5 bases and J dropped 4 bases, with 16 bases sitting between them. Germline values: CDR1 SGHTA, CDR2 FQGNSA. The CDR3 contains 15 residues. CDR3 protein: CASSLQGGGSDTQYF. The CDR3 DNA sequence: TGTGCCAGCAGCCTACAGGGAGGAGGGTCAGATACGCAGTATTTT.

V is TRBV7-8 and J is TRBJ1-2, with D perhaps TRBD1 (5 bases). Germline V CDR1 and CDR2: SGHVS, FQNEAQ. The length of the CDR3 is 14 residues. Between the trimmed V and J ends, which lost 5 bases and 6 bases, there was a span of 16 bases. This CDR3 reads CASSPTRGAHGYTF. The CDR3 coding sequence is TGTGCCAGCAGCCCCACGCGAGGGGCTCATGGCTACACCTTC.

V and J are TRBV4-3 and TRBJ2-3; 9 bases map to TRBD2. The CDR3 length is 19 residues. The junction had 14 bases not matched to a gene; V was cut back by 1 base and J by 3 bases. Germline V gene lookup returns CDR1 LGHNA and CDR2 YSLEER. The CDR3 loop is CASSQAPISASGVTDTQYF. CDR3 coding DNA: TGCGCCAGCAGCCAAGCTCCTATTAGCGCTAGCGGGGTGACAGATACGCAGTATTTT.

V gene TRBV6-1 combines with J gene TRBJ2-7; possibly TRBD1 for D (6 bases). V dropped 0 bases and J dropped 3 bases, with 12 bases sitting between them. The CDR3 has 15 amino acids. Germline V gives CDR1 MNHNS, CDR2 SASEGT. The CDR3, as DNA: TGTGCCAGCAGTGAAGCCGGACAGCCCCACTACGAGCAGTACTTC. Its translation is CASSEAGQPHYEQYF.

The chain uses TRBV5-6 and TRBJ1-2, with TRBD1 identical over 7 bases. This CDR3 is built from 15 residues. Losses at the gene ends were 5 bases for V and 8 bases for J; bases not matched to a gene: 15. Germline lookup yields CDR1 SGHDT and CDR2 YYEEEE. The CDR3 loop reads CASRDRDRTSRGYTF. As DNA, the CDR3 is TGTGCCAGCAGGGATAGGGACAGAACCTCTAGGGGCTACACCTTC.

The chain joins TRBV18 to TRBJ1-3; D not certain. CDR3 length: 15 residues. The germline V and J ends were trimmed by 3 bases and 0 bases, with 9 bases remaining between them. Per germline, CDR1 KGHSH and CDR2 LQKENI. The CDR3 sequence is CASSPSPYSGNTIYF. The DNA for the CDR3 is TGTGCCAGCTCACCTTCTCCCTACTCTGGAAACACCATATATTTT.

V usage is TRBV7-2 and J usage is TRBJ2-1; 9 nucleotides match TRBD2. The junction had 3 bases not matched to a gene; V was cut back by 2 bases and J by 4 bases. Germline assignment: CDR1 SGHTA and CDR2 FQGNSA. The CDR3 length is 15 residues. The CDR3 is CASSLPRGGYNEQFF. The DNA of the CDR3 is TGTGCCAGCAGCTTACCGCGGGGGGGTTACAATGAGCAGTTCTTC. Looking up the rest from reference TRBV7-2 and TRBJ2-1 gives the full variable domain: GAGVSQSPSNKVTEKGKDVELRCDPISGHTALYWYRQSLGQGLEFLIYFQGNSAPDKSGLPSDRFSAERTGGSVSTLTIQRTQQEDSAVYLCASSLPRGGYNEQFFGPGTRLTVL.

The chain carries TRBV6-2 or TRBV6-3 and TRBJ2-3, with TRBD1 as a possible D gene (7 bases). Germline loops: CDR1 MNHEY, CDR2 SVGEGT. Trimming removed 6 bases from V and 4 bases from J, with 17 bases in between. This CDR3 comprises 15 residues. CDR3 amino acids: CASSSIRRGADTQYF. DNA of the CDR3: TGTGCCAGCAGCTCGATACGCAGGGGGGCAGATACGCAGTATTTT.